This T cell receptor beta chain originates from a study of blood T cell repertoires in COVID-19. Across the whole study: Acute-phase and convalescent COVID-19 samples originated in the United States, Italy and Spain. Nucleic acid was either cDNA or gDNA, and it came from T cells, B-cell-depleted T cells, or PBMCs.

Under the authors' procedure: Reference gene primer amplification gave estimated nucleated cell counts. Measured with immunoSEQ multiplex PCR; TCRdb has only the in-frame clones, and not every one. That table gives V, J and clone size, and the DNA gave D and trimming. Of roughly 500,000 clones listed, 80% to 90% are singletons. Losses at the gene ends were 5 bases for V and 3 bases for J; bases not matched to a gene: 6. The CDR3 covers 14 residues. Germline V gene sequence: CDR1 MNHEY, CDR2 SMNVEV (reference sequence). The chain combines TRBV27 with TRBJ2-7; 8 bases agree with TRBD1. The receptor's source is a human donor in a cohort sampled during active COVID-19. Sequenced: peripheral blood. CDR3 nucleotide sequence: TGTGCCAGCAGTCCCGGGACAGGAGACTACGAGCAGTACTTC. Translating it yields CASSPGTGDYEQYF.